The T cell receptor (beta chain) under discussion was sequenced for a study of T cells in localized non-small cell lung cancer. V shed 6 bases and J shed 3 bases, with 18 bases lying between them. Germline CDR1 SGHAT, CDR2 FQNNGV. The CDR3 is 15 residues long. About this clone itself: What it binds is unknown.

TCRdb keeps only in-frame clones here, not all; method: immunoSEQ multiplex PCR. The sample contains under 35,000 clones, around 93% of which appear only once. Study observations and caveats: T cell clonality was highest in uninvolved adjacent lung, above tumor. A higher density of T cells in blood coincided with extended overall survival. Appearing in adjacent lung were a median roughly 57 of the top 100 tumor clones. A single tumor region was sequenced, leaving heterogeneity possible.

The sequences come from peripheral blood, collected before any cancer treatment. The rearrangement uses TRBV11-2 and TRBJ2-7; possibly TRBD2 for D (6 bases). The sequence was obtained from a female donor aged 60 or older with stage I lung adenocarcinoma. DNA for the CDR3: TGTGCCAGCAGGATCATCGGGACTTTAAACTACGAGCAGTACTTC. Translating it yields CASRIIGTLNYEQYF.